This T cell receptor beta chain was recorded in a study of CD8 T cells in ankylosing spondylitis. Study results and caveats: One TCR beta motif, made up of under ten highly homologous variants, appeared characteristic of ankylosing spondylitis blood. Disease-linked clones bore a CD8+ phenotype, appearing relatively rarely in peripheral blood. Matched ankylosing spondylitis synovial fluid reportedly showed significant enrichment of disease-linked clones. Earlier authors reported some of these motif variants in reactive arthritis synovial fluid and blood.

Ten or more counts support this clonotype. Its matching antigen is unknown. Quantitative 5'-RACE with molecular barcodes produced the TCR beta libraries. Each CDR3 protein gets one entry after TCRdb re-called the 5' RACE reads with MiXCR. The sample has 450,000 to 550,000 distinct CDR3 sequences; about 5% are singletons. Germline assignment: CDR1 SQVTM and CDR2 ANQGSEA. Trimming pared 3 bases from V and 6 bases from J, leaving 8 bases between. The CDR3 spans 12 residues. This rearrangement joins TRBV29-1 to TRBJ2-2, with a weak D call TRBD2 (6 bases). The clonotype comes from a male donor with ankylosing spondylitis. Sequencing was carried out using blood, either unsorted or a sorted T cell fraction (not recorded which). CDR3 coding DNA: TGCAGCGTTGAGGAGGGGCCCGGGGAGCTGTTTTTT. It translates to CSVEEGPGELFF.